Shown below are 15 T cell receptor beta chains from a single sample sequenced in a study of T cell responses to AZD1222 COVID-19 vaccine. The method was immunoSEQ multiplex PCR; TCRdb's version includes in-frame clones alone and lacks a portion of them. Seen here are roughly 150,000 clones, 94% observed once, and the top ten hold 4.5% to 5.5%. The sample was peripheral blood, taken 28 days after the second AZD1222 dose. Every receptor here comes from an adult who received the AZD1222 COVID-19 vaccine.

The chain joins TRBV5-1 to TRBJ1-1; weak D call: TRBD1 (6 bases). V gave up 4 bases and J gave up 4 bases, with 17 bases separating them. In germline, CDR1 is SGHRS, CDR2 YFSETQ. The CDR3 contains 15 residues. Here the CDR3 reads CASSAQQGTRTEAFF. The CDR3 nucleotides read TGCGCCAGCAGCGCCCAACAGGGAACGCGCACTGAAGCTTTCTTT.

This rearrangement joins TRBV5-4 to TRBJ2-7; 11 bases map to TRBD2. Germline CDR1 reads SGHNT; CDR2 reads YYREEE (reference sequence). This CDR3 has 16 amino acids. Unmatched junction bases numbered 9, after V lost 0 bases and J lost 7 bases. DNA for the CDR3: TGTGCCAGCAGCTTGGGGGGACTAGCGGTAAAAGGAGAGCAGTACTTC. Translated, it gives CASSLGGLAVKGEQYF.

This clone was recorded once. The chain joins TRBV27 to TRBJ1-1, with D unclear. This CDR3 has 13 residues. The ends were cut back, 2 bases at V and 3 bases at J, with 7 bases in the middle. CDR1 is MNHEY, CDR2 SMNVEV, per germline (reference sequence). The CDR3 loop reads CASSLVRDTEAFF. The CDR3 region has the DNA TGTGCCAGCAGTTTAGTTAGGGACACTGAAGCTTTCTTT.

The V gene is TRBV19, the J gene TRBJ1-2; 8 nucleotides match TRBD1. The V segment lost 5 bases and the J segment 7 bases; nucleotides outside the gene matches: 3. This CDR3 contains 12 residues. From germline, CDR1 is LNHDA and CDR2 SQIVND (reference sequence). The CDR3 bases are TGTGCCAGTAGTCTGGGGACAGGTGGCTACACCTTC. This translates into CASSLGTGGYTF.

This sequence joins TRBV4-2 and TRBJ2-7, with 9 bases matching TRBD2. CDR1 LGHNA and CDR2 YNFKEQ come from the germline V gene. This CDR3 contains 17 residues. V lost 0 bases, J lost 3 bases, and 9 bases stayed unmatched. The CDR3 bases are TGTGCCAGCAGCCAAGAAGAGGGCGGGAGGGCCTTCTACGAGCAGTACTTC. The encoded protein is CASSQEEGGRAFYEQYF.

This clone is a singleton in its sample. For the CDR3, the DNA is TGTGCTAGTGCCCTACTAGCCTCCTACAATGAGCAGTTCTTC. Its translation: CASALLASYNEQFF. The rearrangement links TRBV12-5 to TRBJ2-1; maybe TRBD2 (6 bases). The CDR3 sequence is 14 residues long. V was shortened by 7 bases and J by 0 bases, with 10 bases between the two germline ends. Germline assignment: CDR1 LGHNT and CDR2 FRNRAP.

J is TRBJ1-1 and V is TRBV7-9; unclear D gene. Germline V CDR1 and CDR2: SEHNR, FQNEAQ (reference sequence). The CDR3 covers 12 residues. The V end lost 1 base, the J end lost 11 bases, and 11 bases lay between the germline ends. CDR3 sequence reads: CASSLVPGPAFF. The CDR3 DNA is TGTGCCAGCAGCTTAGTCCCAGGTCCCGCTTTCTTT.

The chain couples TRBV28 to TRBJ2-6; D is undetermined. Looked up from germline, CDR1 is MDHEN and CDR2 is SYDVKM. V dropped 7 bases and J dropped 1 base, with 2 bases sitting between them. The CDR3 is 12 amino acids. In DNA form, the CDR3 reads TGTGCCAGCACTTCTGGGGCCAACGTCCTGACTTTC. Protein: CASTSGANVLTF. Complete variable domain (other parts from reference TRBV28 and TRBJ2-6): DVKVTQSSRYLVKRTGEKVFLECVQDMDHENMFWYRQDPGLGLRLIYFSYDVKMKEKGDIPEGYSVSREKKERFSLILESASTNQTSMYLCASTSGANVLTFGAGSRLTVL.

This chain links TRBV6-1 with TRBJ2-3; D is uncertain. This CDR3 is built from 11 residues. The germline CDR1 and CDR2 sequences are MNHNS and SASEGT. Trimming stripped 3 bases from V and 8 bases from J, with 6 bases between. CDR3 residues: CASSDRPTQYF. CDR3 DNA: TGTGCCAGCAGTGACCGCCCTACGCAGTATTTT.

The chain employs TRBV9 and TRBJ1-4; D unclear. V lost 4 bases and J lost 0, with 7 bases in between. This CDR3 spans 14 amino acids. Germline V CDR1 and CDR2: SGDLS, YYNGEE. The DNA for the CDR3 is TGTGCCAGCAGCCTACACACAACTAATGAAAAACTGTTTTTT. Translating gives CASSLHTTNEKLFF.

The V gene is TRBV6-6, the J gene TRBJ2-7; weak D call: TRBD1 (6 bases). CDR1 is MNHNY and CDR2 is SVGAGI in the germline V gene (reference sequence). CDR3 length equals 13 residues. V gave up 7 bases and J gave up 6 bases, with 16 bases separating them. The CDR3 nucleotides are TGTGCCAGCAACCCGTTGGGGGCGGGCGAGCAGTACTTC. This gives the protein CASNPLGAGEQYF.

The V gene is TRBV11-3, the J gene TRBJ1-3; TRBD1 might be the D (5 bases). Germline lookup yields CDR1 SGHNT and CDR2 YENEEA. This CDR3 is built from 18 residues. V was trimmed by 8 bases and J by 0 bases, leaving 23 bases between them. CDR3 coding DNA: TGTGCCAGCGAGGGGACGGGGCAGGCAAAGTCCTCTGGAAACACCATATATTTT. This codes for CASEGTGQAKSSGNTIYF.

The genes are TRBV9 and TRBJ2-7; 8 nucleotides agree with TRBD2. This CDR3 is 13 amino acids long. Germline V gives CDR1 SGDLS, CDR2 YYNGEE. Losses at the gene ends were 3 bases for V and 6 bases for J; bases not matched to a gene: 5. The CDR3 loop is CASSEGSGTEQYF. The CDR3 bases are TGTGCCAGCAGCGAAGGTAGCGGGACCGAGCAGTACTTC.

As for this clone: The same CDR3 is also encoded by other DNA sequences in this sample. This chain uses TRBV11-2 with TRBJ2-1; tentatively, D is TRBD2 (5 bases). Germline CDR1 is SGHAT and CDR2 is FQNNGV. The CDR3 loop spans 13 amino acids. V was pared by 1 base and J by 4 bases, with 5 bases between. CDR3 protein: CASSLAGYNEQFF. CDR3 sequence (DNA): TGTGCCAGCAGCTTAGCGGGGTACAATGAGCAGTTCTTC. Complete variable domain (other parts from reference TRBV11-2 and TRBJ2-1): EAGVAQSPRYKIIEKRQSVAFWCNPISGHATLYWYQQILGQGPKLLIQFQNNGVVDDSQLPKDRFSAERLKGVDSTLKIQPAKLEDSAVYLCASSLAGYNEQFFGPGTRLTVL.

J is TRBJ2-5 and V is TRBV9; D possibly uses TRBD1 or TRBD2 (7 bases each). CDR3 length: 15 amino acids. CDR1 is SGDLS and CDR2 is YYNGEE in the germline V gene. V lost 2 bases and J lost 5, with 16 bases in between. The CDR3 protein is CASSVGGGGSETQYF. The CDR3 DNA sequence: TGTGCCAGCAGCGTCGGAGGGGGCGGGAGCGAGACCCAGTACTTC.